This TCR beta chain was identified in a study of blood T cells in healthy people across ages. Whole-study context: Capture by template switching was about one barcoded beta molecule per two T cells. Study-wide results and caveats: Roughly linearly, TCR beta diversity per million T cells fell as age increased.

The CDR3 has 14 residues. CDR1 SGHRS and CDR2 YFSETQ come from the germline V gene. With respect to this clonotype: Its cognate antigen is unknown.

It was with a sample-barcoded 5' primer and a J-beta primer mix that a second PCR of about 6 to 11 cycles was run. TCRdb recomputed calls from the 5' RACE reads with MiXCR, one row per CDR3 protein. The sample records 450,000 to 700,000 distinct CDR3 sequences, 27% being singletons. Sequencing was done on a sample of blood. The chain combines TRBV5-1 with TRBJ2-1; D is ambiguous. TRBJ2-5 explains the end of the DNA better; the J call may be wrong. The clonotype originates from a woman between 65 and 79 years old in good health. CDR3 nucleotides: TGCGCCAGCAGCCTAATGTCTCTTCAAGAGACCCAGTACTTC. Protein sequence: CASSLMSLQETQYF.